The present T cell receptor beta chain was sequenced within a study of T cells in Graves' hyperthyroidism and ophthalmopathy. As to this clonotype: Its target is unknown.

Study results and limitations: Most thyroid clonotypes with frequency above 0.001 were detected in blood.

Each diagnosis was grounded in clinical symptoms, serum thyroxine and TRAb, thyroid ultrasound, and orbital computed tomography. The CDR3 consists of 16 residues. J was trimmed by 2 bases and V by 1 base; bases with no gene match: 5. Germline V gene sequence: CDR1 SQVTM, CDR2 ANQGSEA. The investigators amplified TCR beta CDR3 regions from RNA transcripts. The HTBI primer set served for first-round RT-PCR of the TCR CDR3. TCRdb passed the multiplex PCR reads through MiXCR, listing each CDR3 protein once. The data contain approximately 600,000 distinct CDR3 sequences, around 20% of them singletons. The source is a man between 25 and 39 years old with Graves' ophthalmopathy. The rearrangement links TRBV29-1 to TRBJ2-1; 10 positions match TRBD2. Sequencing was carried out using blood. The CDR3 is CSVEGASGRTYNEQFF. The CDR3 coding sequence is TGCAGCGTTGAAGGGGCTAGCGGGAGAACCTACAATGAGCAGTTCTTC.